This T cell receptor beta chain comes out of a study of response to subunit inactivated influenza vaccine. This clonotype was counted only a few times. The target antigen is unknown. TCRdb passed the RT-PCR reads through MiXCR, listing each CDR3 protein once. Found here are under 800,000 distinct CDR3 sequences, around 13% of them singletons; the top ten hold 5.5% to 7%. Study results and limitations: Authors suggested seasonal influenza vaccinations each recruit few new T cells.

Germline values: CDR1 MGHRA, CDR2 YSYEKL. This CDR3 spans 16 amino acids. V was pared by 6 bases and J by 6 bases, with 12 bases of the junction left unmatched. The sequence came from a man in his fifties who received an inactivated influenza vaccine. The chain employs TRBV4-1 and TRBJ2-2; TRBD2 matches 8 bases. Specimen: PBMCs from blood, collected approximately 15 days before vaccination. The CDR3 region is CASRPNPGGGPGELFF. The DNA of the CDR3 is TGCGCCAGCAGGCCGAATCCCGGGGGGGGGCCCGGGGAGCTGTTTTTT.